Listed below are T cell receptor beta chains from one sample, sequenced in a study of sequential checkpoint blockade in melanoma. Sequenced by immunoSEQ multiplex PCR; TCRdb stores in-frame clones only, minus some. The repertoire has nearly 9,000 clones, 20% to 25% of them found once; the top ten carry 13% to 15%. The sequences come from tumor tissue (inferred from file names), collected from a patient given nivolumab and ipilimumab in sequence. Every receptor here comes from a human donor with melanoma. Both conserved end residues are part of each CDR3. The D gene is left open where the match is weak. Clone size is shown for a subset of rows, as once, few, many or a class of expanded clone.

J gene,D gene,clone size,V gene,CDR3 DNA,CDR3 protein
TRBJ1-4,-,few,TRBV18,TGTGCCAGCTCACCACGGGAGGGGCTGTTTAATGAAAAACTGTTTTTT,CASSPREGLFNEKLFF
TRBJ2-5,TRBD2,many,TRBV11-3,TGTGCCAGCAGCCCCGGGACTAGCGGGGGAAGGTACCAAGAGACCCAGTACTTC,CASSPGTSGGRYQETQYF
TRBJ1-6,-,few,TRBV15,TGTGCCACCAGCCCCGCGGAGGGCTCCTATAATTCACCCCTCCACTTT,CATSPAEGSYNSPLHF
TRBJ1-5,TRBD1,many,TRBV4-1,TGCGCCAGCAGCCAGGGACAGGGAACGGGGAATCAGCCCCAGCATTTT,CASSQGQGTGNQPQHF
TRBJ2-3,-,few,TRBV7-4,TGTGCCAGCAGCTTAGGGTACGGAGATACGCAGTATTTT,CASSLGYGDTQYF
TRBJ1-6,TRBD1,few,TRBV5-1,TGCGCCAGCAGCTTGCAGACTCCACAGGGGGCTAATTCACCCCTCCACTTT,CASSLQTPQGANSPLHF
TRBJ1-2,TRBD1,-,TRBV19,TGTGCCAGTAGTCTCCCCTGGGACAGGGCCCATGGCTACACCTTC,CASSLPWDRAHGYTF
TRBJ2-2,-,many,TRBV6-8,TGTGCCATCAGTCCCTCGCGGGTCAGGGTCATAGTCACCGGGGAGCTGTTTTTT,CAISPSRVRVIVTGELFF
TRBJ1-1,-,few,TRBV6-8,TGTGCCAGCAGTTACAGTTGGAACACTGAAGCTTTCTTT,CASSYSWNTEAFF
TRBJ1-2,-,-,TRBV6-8,TGTGCCGCACGGCTGGGCCACTCTAACTATGGCTACACCTTC,CAARLGHSNYGYTF
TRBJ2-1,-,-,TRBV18,TGTGCCAGCTCACCGGAGTTCAGCTCCTACAATGAGCAGTTCTTC,CASSPEFSSYNEQFF
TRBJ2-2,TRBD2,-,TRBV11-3,TGTGCCAGCAGCTTGGCTAGCGGGGGGGCCACCGGGGAGCTGTTTTTT,CASSLASGGATGELFF
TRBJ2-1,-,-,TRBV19,TGTGCCAGTAACGACGGGGGGCCCTACAATGAGCAGTTCTTC,CASNDGGPYNEQFF
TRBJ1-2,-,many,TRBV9,TGTGCCAGCAGCGTAGGCACTTACTATGGCTACACCTTC,CASSVGTYYGYTF
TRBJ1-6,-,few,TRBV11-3,TGTGCCAGCAGCTTGGGGGATTCCTATAATTCACCCCTCCACTTT,CASSLGDSYNSPLHF
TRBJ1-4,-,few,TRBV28,TGTGCCAGCATCGGCCCTCCCGGGGATGAAAAACTGTTTTTT,CASIGPPGDEKLFF
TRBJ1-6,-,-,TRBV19,TGTGCCAGTATGGGGGATAGCTCCTATAATTCACCCCTCCACTTT,CASMGDSSYNSPLHF
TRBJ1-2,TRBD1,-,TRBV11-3,TGTGCCAGCAGCTTAGACTGGACAGGGAGGCGCTACACCTTC,CASSLDWTGRRYTF
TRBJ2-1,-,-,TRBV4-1,TGCGCCAGCAGCCAAGAGGCAGGGACGACCTACTATTACAATGAGCAGTTCTTC,CASSQEAGTTYYYNEQFF
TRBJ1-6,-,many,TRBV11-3,TGTGCCAGCAGCCCAGGGATAGTAAGGTCACCCCTCCACTTT,CASSPGIVRSPLHF
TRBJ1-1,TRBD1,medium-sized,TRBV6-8,TGTGCCAGCAGTTTGCCAGGGGGAAACACTGAAGCTTTCTTT,CASSLPGGNTEAFF
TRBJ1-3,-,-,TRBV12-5,TGTGCCACCGAGGCCTCTGGAAACACCATATATTTT,CATEASGNTIYF
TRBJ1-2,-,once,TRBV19,TGTGCCAGTAGTATGATCGAACGGGGCTGGAACTATGGCTACACCTTC,CASSMIERGWNYGYTF
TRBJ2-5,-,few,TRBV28,TGTGCCAGCAGTTTCAAGGAGATAGCGTATCGAGAGACCCAGTACTTC,CASSFKEIAYRETQYF